The subject of this entry is one T cell receptor beta chain. The data are from a study of T cells in Graves' hyperthyroidism and ophthalmopathy. Amplification yielded TCR beta CDR3 regions, with RNA transcripts as the source. The primer set for the first-round RT-PCR of the TCR CDR3 was HTBI. MiXCR was run by TCRdb on the multiplex PCR reads, yielding one entry per CDR3 protein. Of roughly 500,000 distinct CDR3 sequences listed, roughly a quarter are singletons. CDR3 size: 13 residues. In germline, CDR1 is SNHLY, CDR2 FYNNEI. Trimming cost V 6 bases and J 6 bases, with 15 bases left between them. The clonotype originates from a woman in her twenties or thirties with Graves' ophthalmopathy. The V call is TRBV2, the J call TRBJ2-7; unclear D gene. The specimen was blood. As DNA, the CDR3 is TGTGCCAGCAGAACAGTCTCCCCTTCCGAGCAGTACTTC. Translated, it gives CASRTVSPSEQYF.